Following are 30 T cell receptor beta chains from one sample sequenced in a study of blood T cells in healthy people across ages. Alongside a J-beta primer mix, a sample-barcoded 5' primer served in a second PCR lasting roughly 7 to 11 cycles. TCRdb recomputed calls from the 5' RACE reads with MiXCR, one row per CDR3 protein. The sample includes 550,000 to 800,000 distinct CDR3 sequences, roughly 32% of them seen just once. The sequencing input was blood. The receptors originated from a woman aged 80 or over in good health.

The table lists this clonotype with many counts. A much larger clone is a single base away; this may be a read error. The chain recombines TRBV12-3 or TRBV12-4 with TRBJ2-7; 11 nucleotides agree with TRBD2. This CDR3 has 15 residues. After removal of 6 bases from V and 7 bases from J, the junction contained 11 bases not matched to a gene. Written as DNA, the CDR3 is TGTGCCAGCAGGGGACTAGCGGAGAATTACAATGAGCAGTACTTC. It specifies CASRGLAENYNEQYF.

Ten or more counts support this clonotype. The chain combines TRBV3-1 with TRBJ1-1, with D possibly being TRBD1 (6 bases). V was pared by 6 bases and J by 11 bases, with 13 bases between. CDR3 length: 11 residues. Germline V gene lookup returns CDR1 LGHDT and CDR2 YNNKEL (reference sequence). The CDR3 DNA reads TGTGCCAGCAGTCAACAGGGTCGGGCTTTCTTT. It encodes CASSQQGRAFF.

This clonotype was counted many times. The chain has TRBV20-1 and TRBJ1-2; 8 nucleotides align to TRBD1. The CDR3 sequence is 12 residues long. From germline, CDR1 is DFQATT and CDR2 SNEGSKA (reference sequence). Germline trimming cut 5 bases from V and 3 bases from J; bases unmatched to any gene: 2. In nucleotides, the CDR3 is TGCAGTGCTCCAGGGGGCGACTATGGCTACACCTTC. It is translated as CSAPGGDYGYTF.

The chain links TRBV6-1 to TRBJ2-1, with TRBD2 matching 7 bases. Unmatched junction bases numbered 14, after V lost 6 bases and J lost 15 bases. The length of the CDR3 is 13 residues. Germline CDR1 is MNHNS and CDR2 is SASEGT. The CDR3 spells CASSLGVAGLLFF. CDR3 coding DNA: TGTGCCAGCAGCCTCGGAGTAGCGGGTCTTTTGTTCTTC.

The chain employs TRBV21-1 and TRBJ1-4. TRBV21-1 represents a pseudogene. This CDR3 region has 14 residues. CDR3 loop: CASSKGIFNEKLFF. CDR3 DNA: TGTGCCAGCAGCAAAGGCATTTTTAATGAAAAACTGTTTTTT.

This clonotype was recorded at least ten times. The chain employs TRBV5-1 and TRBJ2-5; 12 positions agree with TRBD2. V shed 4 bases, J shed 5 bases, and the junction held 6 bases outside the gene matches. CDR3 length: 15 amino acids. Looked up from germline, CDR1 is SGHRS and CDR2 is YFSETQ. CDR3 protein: CASSTAGTSGETQYF. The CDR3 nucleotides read TGCGCCAGCAGCACGGCCGGGACTAGCGGGGAGACCCAGTACTTC.

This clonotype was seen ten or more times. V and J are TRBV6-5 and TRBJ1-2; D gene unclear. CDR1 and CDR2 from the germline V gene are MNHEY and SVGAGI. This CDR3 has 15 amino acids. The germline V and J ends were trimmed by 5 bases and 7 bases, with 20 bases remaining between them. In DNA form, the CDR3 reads TGTGCCAGCAGTCAAAAAGTCGCGACATACCCTGGCTACACCTTC. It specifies CASSQKVATYPGYTF.

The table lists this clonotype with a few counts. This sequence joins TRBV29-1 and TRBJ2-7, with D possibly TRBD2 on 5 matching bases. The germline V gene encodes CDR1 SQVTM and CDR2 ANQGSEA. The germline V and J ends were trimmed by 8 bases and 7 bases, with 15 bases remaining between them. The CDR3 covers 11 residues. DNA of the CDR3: TGCAGCTACGGGAACCCCAATGAGCAGTACTTC. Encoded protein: CSYGNPNEQYF.

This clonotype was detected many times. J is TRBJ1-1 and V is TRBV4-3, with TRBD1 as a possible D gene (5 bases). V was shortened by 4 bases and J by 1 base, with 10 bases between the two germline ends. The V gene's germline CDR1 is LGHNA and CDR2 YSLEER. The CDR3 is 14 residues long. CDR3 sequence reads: CASSPRGGNTEAFF. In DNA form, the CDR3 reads TGCGCCAGCAGCCCCCGGGGGGGGAACACTGAAGCTTTCTTT.

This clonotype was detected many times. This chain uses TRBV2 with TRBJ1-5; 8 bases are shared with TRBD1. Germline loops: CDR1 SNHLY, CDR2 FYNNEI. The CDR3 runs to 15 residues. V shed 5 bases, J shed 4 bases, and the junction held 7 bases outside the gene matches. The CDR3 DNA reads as TGTGCCAGCAGTCCGGGACAGGTCGGTAATCAGCCCCAGCATTTT. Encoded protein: CASSPGQVGNQPQHF.

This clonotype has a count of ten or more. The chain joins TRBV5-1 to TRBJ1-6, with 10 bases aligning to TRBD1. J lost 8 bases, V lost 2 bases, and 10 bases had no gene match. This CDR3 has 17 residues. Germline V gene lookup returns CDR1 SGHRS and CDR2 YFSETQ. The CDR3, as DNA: TGCGCCAGCAGCTTTCCTATGGGACAGGGGATGGATTCACCCCTCCACTTT. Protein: CASSFPMGQGMDSPLHF. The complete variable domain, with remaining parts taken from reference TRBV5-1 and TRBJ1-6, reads KAGVTQTPRYLIKTRGQQVTLSCSPISGHRSVSWYQQTPGQGLQFLFEYFSETQRNKGNFPGRFSGRQFSNSRSEMNVSTLELGDSALYLCASSFPMGQGMDSPLHFGNGTRLTVT.

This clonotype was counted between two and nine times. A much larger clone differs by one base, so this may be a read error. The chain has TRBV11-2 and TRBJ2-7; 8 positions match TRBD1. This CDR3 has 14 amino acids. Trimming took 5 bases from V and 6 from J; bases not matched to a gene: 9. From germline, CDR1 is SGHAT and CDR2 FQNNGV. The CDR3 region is CASSPQGACSEQYF. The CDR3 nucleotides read TGTGCCAGCAGCCCGCAGGGGGCTTGCTCCGAGCAGTACTTC.

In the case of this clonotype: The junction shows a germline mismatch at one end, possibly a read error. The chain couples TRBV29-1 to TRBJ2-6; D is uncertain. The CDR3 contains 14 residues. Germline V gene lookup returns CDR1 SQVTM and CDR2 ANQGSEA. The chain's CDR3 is CSVEGGTGTNVLTF. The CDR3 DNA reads TGCAGCGTTGAAGGAGGAACTGGGACCAACGTCCTGACTTTC.

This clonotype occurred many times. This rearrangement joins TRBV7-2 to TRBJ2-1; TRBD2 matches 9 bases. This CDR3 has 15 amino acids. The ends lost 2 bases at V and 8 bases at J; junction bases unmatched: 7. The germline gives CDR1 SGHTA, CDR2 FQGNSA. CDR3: CASSLRRRGGDEQFF. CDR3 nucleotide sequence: TGTGCCAGCAGCTTAAGGCGGCGGGGGGGCGATGAGCAGTTCTTC. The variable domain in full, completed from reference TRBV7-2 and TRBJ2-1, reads GAGVSQSPSNKVTEKGKDVELRCDPISGHTALYWYRQSLGQGLEFLIYFQGNSAPDKSGLPSDRFSAERTGGSVSTLTIQRTQQEDSAVYLCASSLRRRGGDEQFFGPGTRLTVL.

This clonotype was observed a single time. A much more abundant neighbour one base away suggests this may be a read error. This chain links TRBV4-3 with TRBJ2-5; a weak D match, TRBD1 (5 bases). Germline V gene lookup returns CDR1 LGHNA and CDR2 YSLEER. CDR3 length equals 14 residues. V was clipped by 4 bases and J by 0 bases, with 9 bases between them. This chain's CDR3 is CASSPEQDQETQYF. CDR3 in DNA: TGCGCCAGCAGCCCGGAACAGGACCAAGAGACCCAGTACTTC.

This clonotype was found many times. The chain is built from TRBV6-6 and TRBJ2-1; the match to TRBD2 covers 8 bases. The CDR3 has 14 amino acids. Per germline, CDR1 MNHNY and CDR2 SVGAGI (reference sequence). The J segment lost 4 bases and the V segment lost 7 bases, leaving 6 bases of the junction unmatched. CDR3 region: CASKLADLYNEQFF. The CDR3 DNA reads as TGTGCCAGCAAACTAGCGGATCTATACAATGAGCAGTTCTTC.

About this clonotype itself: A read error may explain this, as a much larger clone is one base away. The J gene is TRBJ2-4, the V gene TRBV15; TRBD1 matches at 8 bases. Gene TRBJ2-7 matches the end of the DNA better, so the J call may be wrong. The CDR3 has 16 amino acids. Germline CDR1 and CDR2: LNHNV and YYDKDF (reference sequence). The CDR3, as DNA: TGTGCCACCAGCAGAGTGATCGGACAGGGCGGTTACGAGCAGTACTTC. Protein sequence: CATSRVIGQGGYEQYF.

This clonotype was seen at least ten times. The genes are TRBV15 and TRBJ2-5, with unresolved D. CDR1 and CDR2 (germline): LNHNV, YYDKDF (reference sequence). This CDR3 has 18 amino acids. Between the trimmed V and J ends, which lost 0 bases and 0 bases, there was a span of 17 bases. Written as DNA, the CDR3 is TGTGCCACCAGCAGAGATCTCATGGGATCCCCGTACCAAGAGACCCAGTACTTC. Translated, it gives CATSRDLMGSPYQETQYF.

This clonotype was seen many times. The CDR3 DNA sequence: TGCGCCAGCAGCTTAGGGACTTCCCAGTTCTTC. This translates into CASSLGTSQFF. The J gene is TRBJ2-1, the V gene TRBV5-1, with D maybe TRBD2 (6 bases). The CDR3 is 11 amino acids. Germline V CDR1 and CDR2: SGHRS, YFSETQ. Trimming removed 2 bases from V and 13 bases from J, with 10 bases in between.

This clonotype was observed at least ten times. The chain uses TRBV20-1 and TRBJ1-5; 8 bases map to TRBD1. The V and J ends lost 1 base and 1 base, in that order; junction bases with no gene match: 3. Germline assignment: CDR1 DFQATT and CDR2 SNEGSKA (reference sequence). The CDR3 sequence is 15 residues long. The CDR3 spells CSARAGGLSNQPQHF. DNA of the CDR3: TGCAGTGCTAGAGCAGGGGGCTTGAGCAATCAGCCCCAGCATTTT.

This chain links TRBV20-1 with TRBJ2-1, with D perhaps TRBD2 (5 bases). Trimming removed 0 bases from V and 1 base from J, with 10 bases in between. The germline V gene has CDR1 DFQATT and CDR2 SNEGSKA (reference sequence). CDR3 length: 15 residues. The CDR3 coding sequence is TGCAGTGCTAGAGATCTGAGCGGATCCTACAATGAGCAGTTCTTC. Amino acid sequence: CSARDLSGSYNEQFF.

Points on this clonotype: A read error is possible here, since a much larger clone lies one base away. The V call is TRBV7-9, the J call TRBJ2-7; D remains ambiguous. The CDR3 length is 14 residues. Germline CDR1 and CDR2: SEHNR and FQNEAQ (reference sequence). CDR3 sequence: CSSRLDGRVYEQYF. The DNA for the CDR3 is TGTTCCAGCAGATTAGATGGCAGAGTCTACGAGCAGTACTTC.

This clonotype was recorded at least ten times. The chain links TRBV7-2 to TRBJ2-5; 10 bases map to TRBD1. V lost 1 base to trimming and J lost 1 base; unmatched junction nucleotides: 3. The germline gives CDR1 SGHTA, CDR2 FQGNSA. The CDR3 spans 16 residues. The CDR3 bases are TGTGCCAGCAGCTTAGGGGACAGGGGAAGCCAAGAGACCCAGTACTTC. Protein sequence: CASSLGDRGSQETQYF.

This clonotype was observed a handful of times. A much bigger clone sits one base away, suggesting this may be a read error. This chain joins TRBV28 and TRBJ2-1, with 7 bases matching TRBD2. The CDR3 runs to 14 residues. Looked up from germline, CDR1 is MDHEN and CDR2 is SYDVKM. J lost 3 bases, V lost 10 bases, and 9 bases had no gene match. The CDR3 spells CAIWEGYDYNEQFF. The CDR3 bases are TGTGCCATTTGGGAGGGGTATGACTACAATGAGCAGTTCTTC.

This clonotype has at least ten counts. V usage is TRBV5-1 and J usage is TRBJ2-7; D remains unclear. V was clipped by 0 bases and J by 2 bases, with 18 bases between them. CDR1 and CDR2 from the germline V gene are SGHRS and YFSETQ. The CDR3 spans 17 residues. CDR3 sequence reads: CASSLESDLTTTYEQYF. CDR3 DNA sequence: TGCGCCAGCAGCTTGGAGTCAGACCTTACCACCACCTACGAGCAGTACTTC.

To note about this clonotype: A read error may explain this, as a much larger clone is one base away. CDR3 residues: CASSQPGQGRNEQYF. Here the CDR3 DNA reads TGTGCCAGCAGCCAGCCTGGACAGGGTCGGAATGAGCAGTACTTC. This sequence joins TRBV14 and TRBJ2-1; TRBD1 matches 8 bases. The J call is doubtful: the DNA matches TRBJ2-7 better. Germline V lookup: CDR1 SGHDN, CDR2 FVKESK. CDR3 size: 15 residues.

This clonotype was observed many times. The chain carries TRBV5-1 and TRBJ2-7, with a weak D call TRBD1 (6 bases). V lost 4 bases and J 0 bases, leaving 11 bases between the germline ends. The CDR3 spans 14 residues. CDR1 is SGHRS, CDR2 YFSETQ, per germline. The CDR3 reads CASSVGHNSYEQYF. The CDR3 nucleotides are TGCGCCAGCAGCGTGGGACATAACTCCTACGAGCAGTACTTC. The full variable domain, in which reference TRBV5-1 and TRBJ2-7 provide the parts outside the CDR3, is KAGVTQTPRYLIKTRGQQVTLSCSPISGHRSVSWYQQTPGQGLQFLFEYFSETQRNKGNFPGRFSGRQFSNSRSEMNVSTLELGDSALYLCASSVGHNSYEQYFGPGTRLTVT.

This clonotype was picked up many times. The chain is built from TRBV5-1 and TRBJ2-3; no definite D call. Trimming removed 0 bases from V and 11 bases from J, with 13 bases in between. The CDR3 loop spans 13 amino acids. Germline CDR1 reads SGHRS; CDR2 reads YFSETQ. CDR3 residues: CASSLVADGGQYF. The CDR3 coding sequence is TGCGCCAGCAGCTTGGTGGCGGACGGTGGGCAGTATTTT.

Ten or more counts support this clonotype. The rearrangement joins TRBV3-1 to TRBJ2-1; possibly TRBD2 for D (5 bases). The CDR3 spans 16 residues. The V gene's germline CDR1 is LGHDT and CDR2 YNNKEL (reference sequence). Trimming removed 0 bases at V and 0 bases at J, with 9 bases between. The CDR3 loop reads CASSQDGVSSYNEQFF. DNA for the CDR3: TGTGCCAGCAGCCAAGACGGGGTAAGCTCCTACAATGAGCAGTTCTTC.

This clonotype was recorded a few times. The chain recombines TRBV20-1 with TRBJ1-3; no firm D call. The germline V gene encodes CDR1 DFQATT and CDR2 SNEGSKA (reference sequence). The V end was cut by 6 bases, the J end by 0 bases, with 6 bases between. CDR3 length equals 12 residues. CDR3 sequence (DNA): TGCAGTGCGCCCAGCTCTGGAAACACCATATATTTT. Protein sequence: CSAPSSGNTIYF.